The present TCR beta chain was sequenced within a study of T-cell memory formation after mild COVID-19 (dated by TCRdb to about 2021). Some background on the complete study: TCR sequence clusters from the two donors were found to be largely donor specific. The cohort was made up of two young adult volunteers, one female and one male, who were previously healthy. Longitudinal TCRalpha and TCRbeta repertoire sequencing tracked T-cell clones expanding and contracting after mild COVID-19 in two donors.

Ficoll-Paque density gradient centrifugation was the method used to isolate PBMCs. The CDR3, from cysteine to phenylalanine, totals 14 residues. Of all the DNA, just the CDR3 is kept, 42 bases in frame from base 1. The germline V gene provides CDR1 SQVTM and CDR2 ANQGSEA. V lost 4 bases and J lost 4 bases; the stretch between them is 15 bases long. What the study reported, not specific to this receptor: Contracting CD4+ clones were located mainly in the CM and EM memory subsets, whereas CD8+ clones were found to be enriched in EMRA. The study covered only two mild cases, and larger cohorts including severe cases with pre-infection samples were considered necessary. The second-wave clones that peaked on day 37 were not confirmed to be SARS-CoV-2 specific. Clones that contracted from day 15 to 85 showed balanced CD4/CD8 phenotypes, whereas a second wave of clones that expanded from day 15 to 37 leaned towards CD4+. The detection of some responding clones in pre-infection memory suggests that pre-existing cross-reactive memory T cells joined the SARS-CoV-2 response.

Data came from an Illumina NovaSeq 6000. TCRalpha and TCRbeta cDNA libraries were constructed by 5'RACE with constant-segment primers, with sample barcodes and unique molecular identifiers being introduced. Trizol reagent was used to extract RNA from every sample. Libraries were amplified in two PCR steps, with a second sample barcode and Illumina TruSeq adapters added in the second step. The libraries were sequenced on an Illumina NovaSeq using 2 x 150 bp paired-end reads. The study's processing was this. Reads were demultiplexed and collapsed into UMI-guided consensus sequences with migec v1.2.7. With mixcr v2.1.11, UMI consensuses were aligned to TRA and TRB V and J templates and assembled into clonotypes. A clonotype was counted as expanded or contracted only if both edgeR and NoisET called the change significant, with noise models trained on biological replicates. edgeR calls used a false discovery rate-adjusted p below 0.01 and a log2 fold-change threshold of 1. As an exploratory analysis of dynamics, PCA with hierarchical clustering was applied to max-normalized trajectories of the 1000 most abundant clonotypes. The CD4 or CD8 phenotype of responding clones was assigned using the separately sequenced CD4+ and CD8+ repertoires. TCRdb cleaned the public reads at Q25 with fastp, built clones with MiXCR and kept in-frame beta chains. All rows with the same CDR3 protein become a single entry with the most common DNA and genes. The V and J calls, along with clone size, are taken from TCRdb and not from the paper's own processing. Present in this sample are 450,000 or so distinct CDR3 sequences, around a quarter of which were seen just once. 12% of the sample goes to the ten largest clones.

Regarding this clonotype: Its binding antigen is unknown. Per-nucleotide qualities are absent, and no much larger clonotype sits a single base away.

The sequence links TRBV29-1 to TRBJ2-3; the D gene is perhaps TRBD1 or TRBD2, each of them matching over 6 bases. The source is an adult woman who had mild COVID-19 (a few samples of this study predate the infection). The sample titles of this study are shuffled in the database, so cell type and time point are left out; the donor was told from shared clones. Sequencing was done on a sample of PBMCs or a T cell subset sorted from them (not recorded which). The DNA is as follows: TGCAGCGTTGCCCTCGGGGGCGCATCAGATACGCAGTATTTT. Its coded protein is CSVALGGASDTQYF.